This entry lists 29 T cell receptor beta chains sequenced from one sample in a study of cytotoxic CD8 clonotypes in ibrutinib-treated CLL. Only in-frame clones appear in the TCRdb table, and some are missing; sequencing was by immunoSEQ multiplex PCR. The table has fewer than 70,000 clones, about three quarters seen once. The sample in question was PBMCs, obtained after 12 months of ibrutinib treatment. These receptors all come from a human donor with chronic lymphocytic leukemia.

This clone was detected once. The rearrangement joins TRBV7-2 to TRBJ2-1; D unclear. This CDR3 is built from 14 residues. Trimming took off 1 base at V and 3 bases at J, with 7 bases between the two ends. Germline lookup yields CDR1 SGHTA and CDR2 FQGNSA. The CDR3 DNA reads as TGTGCCAGCAGCTTAGAGGCTATCTACAATGAGCAGTTCTTC. Its protein product is CASSLEAIYNEQFF.

This chain joins TRBV6-6 and TRBJ2-7; D gene unclear. The V end lost 5 bases, the J end lost 2 bases, and 10 bases lay between the germline ends. The CDR3 length is 13 residues. The V gene's germline CDR1 is MNHNY and CDR2 SVGAGI (reference sequence). CDR3 DNA sequence: TGTGCCAGCAGTAGTCAGGAACCCTACGAGCAGTACTTC. Translation gives CASSSQEPYEQYF.

The rearrangement uses TRBV2 and TRBJ1-5; the match to TRBD1 covers 7 bases. Trimming removed 6 bases from V and 0 bases from J; junction bases left unmatched: 5. Germline CDR1 reads SNHLY; CDR2 reads FYNNEI. The CDR3 sequence is 15 residues long. DNA for the CDR3: TGTGCCAGCAGAGCAACAGGGGATAGCAATCAGCCCCAGCATTTT. Amino acids: CASRATGDSNQPQHF.

This sequence joins TRBV18 and TRBJ2-1; D unclear. The CDR3 totals 13 residues. Deletions cut 3 bases from V and 5 bases from J, with 8 bases between. CDR1 KGHSH and CDR2 LQKENI come from the germline V gene. This CDR3 reads CASSPGRNNEQFF. The CDR3 DNA reads TGTGCCAGCTCACCCGGGCGGAACAATGAGCAGTTCTTC.

This chain uses TRBV5-1 with TRBJ2-3; D may match TRBD1 or TRBD2 (5 bases each). The CDR3 consists of 16 residues. V was shortened by 0 bases and J by 0 bases, with 11 bases between the two germline ends. Germline CDR1 and CDR2: SGHRS and YFSETQ. CDR3 nucleotides: TGCGCCAGCAGCTTGGACCAGGGACCAAGCACAGATACGCAGTATTTT. This gives the protein CASSLDQGPSTDTQYF. The whole variable domain, remainder taken from reference TRBV5-1 and TRBJ2-3, is KAGVTQTPRYLIKTRGQQVTLSCSPISGHRSVSWYQQTPGQGLQFLFEYFSETQRNKGNFPGRFSGRQFSNSRSEMNVSTLELGDSALYLCASSLDQGPSTDTQYFGPGTRLTVL.

The V call is TRBV13, the J call TRBJ2-7; the D call may be TRBD1 or TRBD2 (5 bases each). V gave up 3 bases and J gave up 1 base, with 16 bases separating them. Germline values: CDR1 PRHDT, CDR2 FYEKMQ (reference sequence). CDR3 length equals 16 residues. The CDR3 is CASSFTTGTASYEQYF. DNA of the CDR3: TGTGCCAGCAGCTTCACGACCGGGACGGCATCCTACGAGCAGTACTTC.

The chain is built from TRBV6-6 and TRBJ1-1, with 7 bases that match TRBD1. The CDR3 totals 14 residues. In germline, CDR1 is MNHNY, CDR2 SVGAGI (reference sequence). Unmatched junction bases numbered 6, after V lost 8 bases and J lost 0 bases. The CDR3 DNA follows: TGTGCCAGCGGTAAGACAGGGTTGAACACTGAAGCTTTCTTT. Translation: CASGKTGLNTEAFF.

The chain uses TRBV9 and TRBJ2-1; 9 bases agree with TRBD1. The CDR3 has 16 amino acids. V gave up 5 bases and J gave up 7 bases; unmatched junction bases: 13. Germline assignment: CDR1 SGDLS and CDR2 YYNGEE. The CDR3 loop reads CASSEEQGARLNEQFF. As DNA, the CDR3 is TGTGCCAGCAGTGAAGAACAGGGGGCAAGATTGAATGAGCAGTTCTTC.

V and J are TRBV7-2 and TRBJ2-5, with 9 bases lining up with TRBD2. The junction had 10 bases not matched to a gene; V was cut back by 5 bases and J by 6 bases. CDR1 and CDR2 from the germline V gene are SGHTA and FQGNSA. CDR3 size: 15 residues. CDR3 nucleotides: TGTGCCAGCAGCCCTCTAGCGGGAATCGGACAGACCCAGTACTTC. Translation: CASSPLAGIGQTQYF.

This clone was recorded a few times. The chain is built from TRBV5-4 and TRBJ1-2, with a weak D call TRBD1 (5 bases). The CDR3 sequence is 13 residues long. Germline V lookup: CDR1 SGHNT, CDR2 YYREEE (reference sequence). V lost 3 bases and J 8 bases, leaving 14 bases between the germline ends. CDR3 sequence: CASSSQGVGGYTF. The CDR3 DNA reads as TGTGCCAGCAGCTCCCAGGGAGTGGGGGGCTACACCTTC.

The rearrangement links TRBV7-9 to TRBJ2-3, with a weak D call TRBD1 (7 bases). The V gene lost 5 bases and the J gene lost 5 bases, with 14 bases spanning the gap. Germline V gene data show CDR1 as SEHNR and CDR2 as FQNEAQ (reference sequence). The CDR3 sequence is 14 residues long. The CDR3 DNA reads TGTGCCAGCAGCAGAGGCCAGGGGGGAGATACGCAGTATTTT. This encodes CASSRGQGGDTQYF. The full variable domain, its missing parts supplied by reference TRBV7-9 and TRBJ2-3, is DTGVSQNPRHKITKRGQNVTFRCDPISEHNRLYWYRQTLGQGPEFLTYFQNEAQLEKSRLLSDRFSAERPKGSFSTLEIQRTEQGDSAMYLCASSRGQGGDTQYFGPGTRLTVL.

This sequence joins TRBV2 and TRBJ2-3; D possibly corresponds to TRBD2 (6 bases). This CDR3 has 15 residues. Germline V lookup: CDR1 SNHLY, CDR2 FYNNEI. V shed 4 bases and J shed 2 bases, with 13 bases lying between them. CDR3 bases: TGTGCCAGCAGTGCCCCGGGACTGACCACAGATACGCAGTATTTT. Encoded protein: CASSAPGLTTDTQYF. The full variable domain, with the rest looked up from reference TRBV2 and TRBJ2-3, is EPEVTQTPSHQVTQMGQEVILRCVPISNHLYFYWYRQILGQKVEFLVSFYNNEISEKSEIFDDQFSVERPDGSNFTLKIRSTKLEDSAMYFCASSAPGLTTDTQYFGPGTRLTVL.

This chain joins TRBV5-1 and TRBJ2-7; either TRBD1 or TRBD2 may fit D (5 bases each). CDR3 length: 14 residues. CDR1 and CDR2 from the germline V gene are SGHRS and YFSETQ. V shed 0 bases and J shed 3 bases, with 10 bases lying between them. CDR3 loop: CASSLAPGHYEQYF. CDR3 DNA: TGCGCCAGCAGCTTGGCCCCGGGGCACTACGAGCAGTACTTC.

The rearrangement links TRBV7-9 to TRBJ1-4, with 9 bases that match TRBD1. The germline gives CDR1 SEHNR, CDR2 FQNEAQ (reference sequence). V lost 6 bases to trimming and J lost 1 base; unmatched junction nucleotides: 9. The CDR3 covers 17 residues. The CDR3 DNA reads as TGTGCCAGCAGATCTTCCGGGACAGGGAGAACTAATGAAAAACTGTTTTTT. Translated: CASRSSGTGRTNEKLFF.

The chain combines TRBV28 with TRBJ1-3; possibly TRBD1 for D (6 bases). The CDR3 has 16 residues. V was pared by 7 bases and J by 0 bases, with 16 bases between. Germline CDR1 MDHEN, CDR2 SYDVKM. The CDR3 nucleotides are TGTGCCAGCACCCTAGAGGGGGGACTCTCTGGAAACACCATATATTTT. Encoded protein: CASTLEGGLSGNTIYF.

The chain links TRBV5-1 to TRBJ2-5; 9 bases are shared with TRBD2. V dropped 1 base and J dropped 2; count of bases not matched to a gene: 6. This CDR3 has 16 residues. Germline V gives CDR1 SGHRS, CDR2 YFSETQ. DNA of the CDR3: TGCGCCAGCAGCTTGATAGCGGGAGCCCGACAAGAGACCCAGTACTTC. It specifies CASSLIAGARQETQYF.

This clone was observed a single time. The chain recombines TRBV4-3 with TRBJ2-1; tentative D call: TRBD1 (6 bases). This CDR3 is built from 15 residues. Germline CDR1 reads LGHNA; CDR2 reads YSLEER. Trimming took 0 bases from V and 5 from J, leaving 11 bases between them. CDR3 in amino acids: CASSQDRDTNNEQFF. Written as DNA, the CDR3 is TGCGCCAGCAGCCAAGACCGGGACACCAACAATGAGCAGTTCTTC.

This rearrangement joins TRBV19 to TRBJ1-5; TRBD1 agrees at 7 bases. The V gene's germline CDR1 is LNHDA and CDR2 SQIVND (reference sequence). The CDR3 covers 15 residues. The junction had 8 bases not matched to a gene; V was cut back by 3 bases and J by 6 bases. CDR3 residues: CASSMQQGQFQPQHF. CDR3 coding DNA: TGTGCCAGTAGTATGCAACAGGGGCAGTTTCAGCCCCAGCATTTT. Variable domain in full (rest from reference TRBV19 and TRBJ1-5): DGGITQSPKYLFRKEGQNVTLSCEQNLNHDAMYWYRQDPGQGLRLIYYSQIVNDFQKGDIAEGYSVSREKKESFPLTVTSAQKNPTAFYLCASSMQQGQFQPQHFGDGTRLSIL.

This clone was detected only a few times. This chain links TRBV6-1 with TRBJ2-2; no firm D call. CDR3 size: 16 residues. Trimming removed 2 bases at V and 1 base at J, with 11 bases between. Per the germline V gene, CDR1 is MNHNS and CDR2 is SASEGT. The CDR3 DNA sequence: TGTGCCAGCAGTGAACTAGGGCCGGGGAACACCGGGGAGCTGTTTTTT. It encodes CASSELGPGNTGELFF.

This sequence joins TRBV6-1 and TRBJ1-5, with 8 bases identical to TRBD1. The CDR3 runs 15 residues. Looked up from germline, CDR1 is MNHNS and CDR2 is SASEGT. The J segment lost 5 bases and the V segment lost 3 bases, leaving 6 bases of the junction unmatched. CDR3 protein: CASSETGAIHQPQHF. The CDR3 bases are TGTGCCAGCAGTGAGACAGGGGCCATTCATCAGCCCCAGCATTTT.

The chain uses TRBV5-6 and TRBJ2-6; no clear D. Per germline, CDR1 SGHDT and CDR2 YYEEEE. Trimming removed 0 bases at V and 4 bases at J, with 8 bases between. This CDR3 is built from 15 residues. CDR3 nucleotide sequence: TGTGCCAGCAGCTTGGGTGGTCCCGGGGCCAACGTCCTGACTTTC. Translated, it gives CASSLGGPGANVLTF.

The chain joins TRBV14 to TRBJ2-7; TRBD1 matches at 11 bases. Trimming cost V 5 bases and J 2 bases; bases outside gene matches: 5. The CDR3 is 15 amino acids. Germline CDR1 and CDR2: SGHDN and FVKESK. The DNA of the CDR3 is TGTGCCAGCAGCGCTCAGGGACAGGGGGCCTACGAGCAGTACTTC. As protein: CASSAQGQGAYEQYF.

This clone was counted between two and nine times. The chain carries TRBV5-1 and TRBJ1-1, with 7 bases lining up with TRBD1. The length of the CDR3 is 14 residues. V shed 3 bases and J 5 bases; nucleotides not matched to a gene: 7. The germline CDR1 and CDR2 sequences are SGHRS and YFSETQ. DNA for the CDR3: TGCGCCAGCAGCTCACAGGGGTTTGGGACTGAAGCTTTCTTT. It codes for CASSSQGFGTEAFF. The complete variable domain, with remaining parts taken from reference TRBV5-1 and TRBJ1-1, reads KAGVTQTPRYLIKTRGQQVTLSCSPISGHRSVSWYQQTPGQGLQFLFEYFSETQRNKGNFPGRFSGRQFSNSRSEMNVSTLELGDSALYLCASSSQGFGTEAFFGQGTRLTVV.

This clone showed up just a few times. An end of the junction does not agree with germline; a read error may underlie this. This rearrangement joins TRBV7-7 to TRBJ2-7; 9 nucleotides line up with TRBD1. The CDR3 has 13 residues. Germline CDR1 reads SSHAT; CDR2 reads FNYEAQ (reference sequence). The CDR3 loop is CASSPQGAGEQYF. The CDR3 coding sequence is TGTGCTAGCAGCCCACAGGGGGCGGGTGAGCAGTACTTC.

This clone was seen a single time. The chain combines TRBV6-1 with TRBJ1-1; D is perhaps TRBD1 (6 bases). CDR3 length: 14 amino acids. Germline V gives CDR1 MNHNS, CDR2 SASEGT. The V end was cut by 8 bases, the J end by 0 bases, with 13 bases between. CDR3 DNA: TGTGCCAGCGGAAAGGACAGACTGAACACTGAAGCTTTCTTT. Translation: CASGKDRLNTEAFF.

The gene calls are TRBV18 and TRBJ2-3; the D is unclear. The germline V gene has CDR1 KGHSH and CDR2 LQKENI. The CDR3 runs 15 residues. V lost 9 bases to trimming and J lost 2 bases, with 18 bases between them. CDR3 nucleotides: TGTGCCAGTGCACATGGTAGGAGCTCCACAGATACGCAGTATTTT. It encodes CASAHGRSSTDTQYF.

This clone was seen only once. The chain is built from TRBV5-6 and TRBJ1-2; tentative D call: TRBD1 (5 bases). Germline CDR1 reads SGHDT; CDR2 reads YYEEEE. Trimming left V 4 bases short and J 5 bases short, with 9 bases between. There are 12 residues in the CDR3. CDR3 sequence: CASSVRDYGYTF. The CDR3 DNA reads as TGTGCCAGCAGCGTCAGGGATTATGGCTACACCTTC.

The genes are TRBV5-1 and TRBJ2-3, with 7 positions matching TRBD2. The CDR3 is 18 amino acids. The V segment lost 4 bases and the J segment 0 bases; nucleotides outside the gene matches: 14. From germline, CDR1 is SGHRS and CDR2 YFSETQ. The CDR3 DNA is TGCGCCAGCAGCGGCCGGGGTGGGGCGGGAGAGAGCACAGATACGCAGTATTTT. It translates to CASSGRGGAGESTDTQYF. Filled out from reference TRBV5-1 and TRBJ2-3, the complete variable domain reads KAGVTQTPRYLIKTRGQQVTLSCSPISGHRSVSWYQQTPGQGLQFLFEYFSETQRNKGNFPGRFSGRQFSNSRSEMNVSTLELGDSALYLCASSGRGGAGESTDTQYFGPGTRLTVL.

This clone was counted a single time. The V gene is TRBV7-2, the J gene TRBJ2-7, with D hard to call. V lost 5 bases and J 0 bases, leaving 11 bases between the germline ends. Germline V gives CDR1 SGHTA, CDR2 FQGNSA. The CDR3 is 14 residues long. The DNA for the CDR3 is TGTGCCAGCAGCCCAGTTTCTAGCTCCTACGAGCAGTACTTC. Encoded protein: CASSPVSSSYEQYF.